Listed here are 3 T cell receptor beta chains from one sample, sequenced in a study of OX40 agonist ivuxolimab in advanced cancers. Some clones are missing from TCRdb's copy, which holds only in-frame ones; the method was immunoSEQ multiplex PCR. The table lists about 71,000 clones, around nine tenths of them singletons, with roughly 2% in the top ten. The input for sequencing was CD4+ or CD8+ T cells sorted from blood, taken in a trial of the OX40 agonist ivuxolimab. The receptors derive from an adult with an advanced solid tumor such as melanoma, head and neck, liver or kidney cancer.

The rearrangement uses TRBV18 and TRBJ1-4; possible D gene TRBD1, 5 bases. The germline CDR1 and CDR2 sequences are KGHSH and LQKENI. CDR3 length: 17 amino acids. V was trimmed by 1 base and J by 4 bases, leaving 16 bases between them. CDR3 nucleotides: TGTGCCAGCTCACCACAGAATAACAGGAGAAATAATGAAAAACTGTTTTTT. Residues: CASSPQNNRRNNEKLFF.

The V and J genes are TRBV30 and TRBJ1-3; D remains unclear. Trimming took 3 bases from V and 0 from J, leaving 21 bases between them. Germline V gene data show CDR1 as GTSNPN and CDR2 as SVGIG (reference sequence). This CDR3 comprises 18 residues. CDR3 in amino acids: CAWSSPGSYINSGNTIYF. The CDR3 nucleotides read TGTGCCTGGAGCAGTCCCGGTTCATATATTAACTCTGGAAACACCATATATTTT.

This chain connects TRBV5-5 to TRBJ1-5, with 11 bases aligning to TRBD1. Germline V CDR1 and CDR2: SGHKS, YYEKEE (reference sequence). V gave up 4 bases and J gave up 0 bases; unmatched junction bases: 3. The CDR3 is 16 residues long. The CDR3 nucleotides read TGTGCCAGCAGCCTAGGGACAGGGGGTAGCAATCAGCCCCAGCATTTT. It codes for CASSLGTGGSNQPQHF.